These 27 T cell receptor beta chains originate from one sample sequenced in a study of T cells in Graves' hyperthyroidism and ophthalmopathy (dated by TCRdb to 2018 to 2020). Libraries came from multiplex PCR. The data were produced on an Illumina HiSeq 2000. Amplification of TCR beta CDR3 regions was carried out from RNA transcripts. A first-round RT-PCR of the TCR CDR3 used the HTBI primer set with the Qiagen OneStep RT-PCR kit. TCRdb cleaned the public reads at Q25 with fastp, built clones with MiXCR and kept in-frame beta chains. Identical CDR3 protein sequences are pooled into one entry, listed with their most common genes and DNA. Recorded for this sample are hundreds of thousands of distinct CDR3 sequences; approximately 14% of them occurred a single time. Almost 35% of the sample is in the top ten clones. What was sequenced was blood. The receptors were gathered from a woman aged 40 to 49 with Graves' ophthalmopathy.

This clonotype came up many times. The chain uses TRBV2 and TRBJ2-1; 12 bases map to TRBD2. The CDR3 totals 20 residues. Germline V gene lookup returns CDR1 SNHLY and CDR2 FYNNEI. Trimming cost V 4 bases and J 8 bases; bases outside gene matches: 21. CDR3 in DNA: TGTGCCAGCAGTGCTAAACTTTTCTCCTGGACTAGCGGGAATCTCGATGAGCAGTTCTTC. It translates to CASSAKLFSWTSGNLDEQFF.

Ten or more counts support this clonotype. The chain links TRBV20-1 to TRBJ1-5; TRBD1 might be the D (5 bases). CDR3 length equals 19 residues. CDR1 and CDR2 from the germline V gene are DFQATT and SNEGSKA (reference sequence). V lost 4 bases and J lost 1, with 26 bases in between. CDR3 nucleotides: TGCAGTGCTAAAACCGGGACCTCATCTCACAGGCCAAGCAATCAGCCCCAGCATTTT. Protein sequence: CSAKTGTSSHRPSNQPQHF.

This clonotype was counted at least ten times. The DNA of the CDR3 is TGTGCCTGGAGTGGACAGAATAATTCACCCCTCCACTTT. Translation: CAWSGQNNSPLHF. V and J are TRBV30 and TRBJ1-6; maybe TRBD1 (5 bases). The CDR3 is 13 amino acids. The ends were cut back, 1 base at V and 5 bases at J, with 6 bases in the middle. CDR1 is GTSNPN and CDR2 is SVGIG in the germline V gene (reference sequence).

V gene TRBV2 combines with J gene TRBJ1-1; a possible D gene is TRBD1 (5 bases). CDR1 is SNHLY and CDR2 is FYNNEI in the germline V gene. Trimming took 3 bases from V and 5 from J, leaving 10 bases between them. The CDR3 totals 13 residues. The CDR3 reads CASSEQGETEAFF. Here the CDR3 DNA reads TGTGCCAGCAGTGAGCAGGGTGAGACTGAAGCTTTCTTT. Variable domain in full (rest from reference TRBV2 and TRBJ1-1): EPEVTQTPSHQVTQMGQEVILRCVPISNHLYFYWYRQILGQKVEFLVSFYNNEISEKSEIFDDQFSVERPDGSNFTLKIRSTKLEDSAMYFCASSEQGETEAFFGQGTRLTVV.

The chain recombines TRBV2 with TRBJ1-4; D might be TRBD1 (5 bases). V lost 4 bases and J lost 4, with 10 bases in between. The germline V gene encodes CDR1 SNHLY and CDR2 FYNNEI. This CDR3 contains 14 residues. The DNA for the CDR3 is TGTGCCAGCAGTGTGCAGGGTGGTAATGAAAAACTGTTTTTT. Its protein is CASSVQGGNEKLFF.

This sequence joins TRBV6-2 or TRBV6-3 and TRBJ1-1; 7 bases line up with TRBD1. This CDR3 is built from 15 residues. From germline, CDR1 is MNHEY and CDR2 SVGEGT. V was pared by 10 bases and J by 2 bases, with 13 bases of the junction left unmatched. CDR3 nucleotides: TGTGCCACCTATCCCAGGGGGACCTTTAACACTGAAGCTTTCTTT. It yields the protein CATYPRGTFNTEAFF.

This chain joins TRBV29-1 and TRBJ1-2; 10 bases align to TRBD1. Germline-derived CDR1 and CDR2 are SQVTM and ANQGSEA. Trimming took 7 bases from V and 6 from J; bases not matched to a gene: 8. This CDR3 has 13 amino acids. CDR3 in amino acids: CSGRTGGKDGYTF. The CDR3 DNA follows: TGCAGCGGAAGGACAGGGGGAAAGGATGGCTACACCTTC.

The J gene is TRBJ2-1, the V gene TRBV18; D not certain. V was pared by 4 bases and J by 4 bases, with 11 bases between. The CDR3 has 14 residues. Germline V gene sequence: CDR1 KGHSH, CDR2 LQKENI. CDR3 amino acids: CASSRDPAYNEQFF. CDR3 in DNA: TGTGCCAGCTCACGAGACCCAGCGTACAATGAGCAGTTCTTC.

This clonotype was observed many times. The V and J genes are TRBV28 and TRBJ2-1, with a tentative D call TRBD2 (6 bases). Germline lookup yields CDR1 MDHEN and CDR2 SYDVKM. This CDR3 has 15 amino acids. The germline V and J ends were trimmed by 4 bases and 3 bases, with 13 bases remaining between them. As DNA, the CDR3 is TGTGCCAGCAGTTCTCTAGCGAAAGTCTACAATGAGCAGTTCTTC. Residues: CASSSLAKVYNEQFF.

This clonotype was observed many times. The V and J genes are TRBV12-3 or TRBV12-4 and TRBJ2-2; 7 positions match TRBD2. The V gene end was trimmed by 9 bases and the J gene end by 8 bases; junction bases not matched to a gene: 18. CDR3 length equals 16 residues. The CDR3 loop reads CASCLRDYLTAGELFF. The DNA for the CDR3 is TGTGCCAGTTGCCTTCGGGACTACCTAACGGCGGGGGAGCTGTTTTTT.

The chain is built from TRBV20-1 and TRBJ1-1; a possible D gene is TRBD1 (6 bases). Germline CDR1 and CDR2: DFQATT and SNEGSKA (reference sequence). This CDR3 is 12 amino acids long. V lost 3 bases, J lost 10 bases, and 15 bases lay in between. CDR3 residues: CSASDGRGVAFF. The CDR3 DNA follows: TGCAGTGCTAGCGACGGCAGGGGAGTAGCTTTCTTT.

This clonotype was seen just once. Being one base from a much bigger clone, this may be a read error. This chain joins TRBV29-1 and TRBJ2-5, with no clear D. CDR1 SQVTM and CDR2 ANQGSEA come from the germline V gene. CDR3 length: 13 amino acids. The CDR3 sequence is CSGAPGQEETRYF. As DNA, the CDR3 is TGCAGCGGCGCCCCGGGCCAGGAAGAGACCCGGTACTTC.

This clonotype has ten or more counts. The chain carries TRBV27 and TRBJ1-3; 9 bases match TRBD1. The germline gives CDR1 MNHEY, CDR2 SMNVEV (reference sequence). Trimming at V came to 0 bases and at J to 4 bases, leaving 4 bases not matched to a gene. The CDR3 totals 16 residues. In nucleotides, the CDR3 is TGTGCCAGCAGTTTATCTAGGACAGGGGCAGGAAACACCATATATTTT. It specifies CASSLSRTGAGNTIYF.

The sample holds many counts of this clonotype. The rearrangement uses TRBV19 and TRBJ2-1; the match to TRBD2 covers 9 bases. The CDR3 extends over 19 amino acids. The V and J ends lost 5 bases and 1 base, in that order; junction bases with no gene match: 15. Germline assignment: CDR1 LNHDA and CDR2 SQIVND (reference sequence). The CDR3 reads CASSGFLAGDTLSYNEQFF. The DNA of the CDR3 is TGTGCCAGTAGTGGTTTTTTAGCGGGGGACACTTTATCCTACAATGAGCAGTTCTTC.

This clonotype was observed many times. The chain uses TRBV2 and TRBJ1-1, with unresolved D. CDR1 SNHLY and CDR2 FYNNEI come from the germline V gene. The CDR3 sequence is 12 residues long. Between the trimmed V and J ends, which lost 6 bases and 2 bases, there was a span of 7 bases. In DNA form, the CDR3 reads TGTGCCAGCAGGTACGCAAACACTGAAGCTTTCTTT. Residues: CASRYANTEAFF.

This clonotype occurred many times. V gene TRBV20-1 combines with J gene TRBJ2-5; D remains unclear. V lost 3 bases and J 5 bases, leaving 10 bases between the germline ends. CDR1 is DFQATT and CDR2 is SNEGSKA in the germline V gene (reference sequence). The CDR3 has 12 amino acids. The CDR3 region has the DNA TGCAGTGCTAGTCACGGTGGTGAGACCCAGTACTTC. It codes for CSASHGGETQYF.

Many counts were recorded for this clonotype. The chain is built from TRBV2 and TRBJ2-1; D is possibly TRBD2 (5 bases). V was clipped by 4 bases and J by 6 bases, with 7 bases between them. Germline V CDR1 and CDR2: SNHLY, FYNNEI. The CDR3 has 12 amino acids. The CDR3 protein is CASSVRGNEQFF. For the CDR3, the DNA is TGTGCCAGCAGTGTACGGGGCAATGAGCAGTTCTTC.

This clonotype has a count of ten or more. The J gene is TRBJ2-5, the V gene TRBV6-1; D perhaps matches TRBD1 (5 bases). The V gene's germline CDR1 is MNHNS and CDR2 SASEGT. The CDR3 extends over 14 amino acids. Trimming left V 5 bases short and J 2 bases short, with 12 bases between. The CDR3 DNA reads as TGTGCCAGCAGTAATGACAGCCCTCAAGAGACCCAGTACTTC. It encodes CASSNDSPQETQYF.

This chain joins TRBV12-3 or TRBV12-4 and TRBJ1-1; 7 nucleotides line up with TRBD1. V lost 0 bases and J lost 1; bases outside the gene matches: 2. The CDR3 is made up of 15 amino acids. In DNA, the CDR3 is TGTGCCAGCAGTTTAGCAAACAGGGGGAACACTGAAGCTTTCTTT. This gives the protein CASSLANRGNTEAFF.

This clonotype showed up just once. The chain uses TRBV4-1 and TRBJ2-5; 10 nucleotides line up with TRBD1. J was trimmed by 5 bases and V by 1 base; bases with no gene match: 7. The CDR3 is 16 amino acids. Germline V gene data show CDR1 as MGHRA and CDR2 as YSYEKL. Here the CDR3 reads CASSQVPGQGRETQYF. CDR3 bases: TGCGCCAGCAGCCAAGTTCCGGGACAGGGGAGGGAGACCCAGTACTTC.

On this clonotype itself: A much larger clone differs from this one at a single base, so this may be a read error. This chain uses TRBV10-3 with TRBJ2-1, with D unclear. V was trimmed by 11 bases and J by 5 bases, leaving 16 bases between them. This CDR3 contains 13 residues. Germline CDR1 ENHRY, CDR2 SYGVKD. In DNA form, the CDR3 reads TGTGCCTCAGGTGGGGATTCCCACAATGAGCAGTTCTTC. This codes for CASGGDSHNEQFF.

This clonotype was counted once. The genes are TRBV13 and TRBJ1-3; tentative D call: TRBD1 (6 bases). V was clipped by 1 base and J by 5 bases, with 12 bases between them. CDR1 PRHDT and CDR2 FYEKMQ come from the germline V gene (reference sequence). The CDR3 has 15 amino acids. The chain's CDR3 is CASSLDPGTRNTIYF. The CDR3 DNA reads TGTGCCAGCAGCTTAGATCCGGGGACAAGAAACACCATATATTTT.

The sample holds many counts of this clonotype. The CDR3, as DNA: TGTGCCAGCAGTGAATGGGACTTGCTGGGCAATGAGCAGTTCTTC. Translation: CASSEWDLLGNEQFF. The V gene is TRBV2, the J gene TRBJ2-1; D possibly corresponds to TRBD2 (6 bases). The CDR3 loop spans 15 amino acids. Germline CDR1 reads SNHLY; CDR2 reads FYNNEI. The ends were cut back, 2 bases at V and 6 bases at J, with 14 bases in the middle.

The rearrangement uses TRBV14 and TRBJ2-7; D gene unclear. CDR1 is SGHDN and CDR2 is FVKESK in the germline V gene. The V gene lost 4 bases and the J gene lost 0 bases, with 7 bases spanning the gap. The CDR3 consists of 13 residues. CDR3 sequence: CASSLRLSYEQYF. CDR3 sequence (DNA): TGTGCCAGCAGCCTTAGACTCTCCTACGAGCAGTACTTC.

This clonotype showed up many times. The chain has TRBV12-3 or TRBV12-4 and TRBJ2-5; tentative D call: TRBD2 (6 bases). The CDR3 is made up of 16 amino acids. Trimming shortened V by 6 bases and J by 1 base, and 18 bases separated the two germline ends. CDR3 in DNA: TGTGCCAGCAGCACGCGATACTCGGGACTCCAAGAGACCCAGTACTTC. Amino acids: CASSTRYSGLQETQYF.

This clonotype has only a few counts. The chain links TRBV7-2 to TRBJ2-2; TRBD1 matches at 7 bases. The CDR3 has 14 amino acids. The V and J ends lost 5 bases and 7 bases, in that order; junction bases with no gene match: 7. Germline CDR1 and CDR2: SGHTA and FQGNSA. The CDR3 here is CASSAQTGVGELFF. In nucleotides, the CDR3 is TGTGCCAGCAGCGCTCAAACAGGGGTCGGGGAGCTGTTTTTT.

This clonotype was observed many times. This chain uses TRBV28 with TRBJ2-7, with TRBD2 matching over 7 bases. V lost 7 bases to trimming and J lost 4 bases; unmatched junction nucleotides: 7. This CDR3 has 13 amino acids. CDR1 is MDHEN, CDR2 SYDVKM, per germline. CDR3 loop: CASTQFGGYEQYF. Here the CDR3 DNA reads TGTGCCAGCACCCAATTCGGGGGGTACGAGCAGTACTTC. The full variable domain, completed using reference TRBV28 and TRBJ2-7, is DVKVTQSSRYLVKRTGEKVFLECVQDMDHENMFWYRQDPGLGLRLIYFSYDVKMKEKGDIPEGYSVSREKKERFSLILESASTNQTSMYLCASTQFGGYEQYFGPGTRLTVT.